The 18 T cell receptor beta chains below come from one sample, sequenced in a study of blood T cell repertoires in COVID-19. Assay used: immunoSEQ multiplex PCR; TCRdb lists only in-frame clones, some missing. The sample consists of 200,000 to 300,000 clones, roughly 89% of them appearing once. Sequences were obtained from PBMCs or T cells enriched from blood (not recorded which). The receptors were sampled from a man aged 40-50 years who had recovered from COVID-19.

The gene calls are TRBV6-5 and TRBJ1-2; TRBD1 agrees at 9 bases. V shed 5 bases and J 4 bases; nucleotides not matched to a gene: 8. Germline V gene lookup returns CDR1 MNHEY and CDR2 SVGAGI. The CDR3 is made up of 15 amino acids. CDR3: CASSNRQGGPYGYTF. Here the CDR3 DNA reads TGTGCCAGCAGTAACCGACAGGGGGGACCCTATGGCTACACCTTC.

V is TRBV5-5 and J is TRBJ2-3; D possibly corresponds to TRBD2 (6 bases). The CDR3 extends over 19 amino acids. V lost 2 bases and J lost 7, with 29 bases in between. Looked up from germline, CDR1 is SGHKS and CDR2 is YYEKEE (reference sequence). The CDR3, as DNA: TGTGCCAGCAGCTTAACGAGGGCAGCCCTTCGGGACTCCTCACATACGCAGTATTTT. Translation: CASSLTRAALRDSSHTQYF.

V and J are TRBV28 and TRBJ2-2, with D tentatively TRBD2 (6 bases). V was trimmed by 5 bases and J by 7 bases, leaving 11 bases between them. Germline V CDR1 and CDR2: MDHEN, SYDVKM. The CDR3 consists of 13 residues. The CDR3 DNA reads TGTGCCAGCAGTCCGGGGGTGGGCGGGGAGCTGTTTTTT. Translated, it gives CASSPGVGGELFF.

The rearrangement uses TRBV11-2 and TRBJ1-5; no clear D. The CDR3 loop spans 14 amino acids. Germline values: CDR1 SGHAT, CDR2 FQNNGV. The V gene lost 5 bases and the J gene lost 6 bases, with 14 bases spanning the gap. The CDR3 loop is CASSPAGKGQPQHF. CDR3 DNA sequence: TGTGCCAGCAGCCCGGCAGGTAAAGGTCAGCCCCAGCATTTT. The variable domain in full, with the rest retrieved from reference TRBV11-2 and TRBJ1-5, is EAGVAQSPRYKIIEKRQSVAFWCNPISGHATLYWYQQILGQGPKLLIQFQNNGVVDDSQLPKDRFSAERLKGVDSTLKIQPAKLEDSAVYLCASSPAGKGQPQHFGDGTRLSIL.

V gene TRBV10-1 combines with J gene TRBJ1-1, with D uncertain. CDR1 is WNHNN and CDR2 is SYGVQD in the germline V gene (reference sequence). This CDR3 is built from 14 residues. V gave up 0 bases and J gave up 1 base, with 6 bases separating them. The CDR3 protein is CASSESSRNTEAFF. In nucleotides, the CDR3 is TGCGCCAGCAGTGAGTCGTCCAGGAACACTGAAGCTTTCTTT.

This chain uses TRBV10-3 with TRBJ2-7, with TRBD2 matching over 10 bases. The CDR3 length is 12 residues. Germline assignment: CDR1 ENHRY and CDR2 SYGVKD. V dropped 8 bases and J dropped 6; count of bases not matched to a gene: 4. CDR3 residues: CAIEAGGREQYF. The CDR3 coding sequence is TGTGCCATCGAAGCGGGGGGGCGCGAGCAGTACTTC.

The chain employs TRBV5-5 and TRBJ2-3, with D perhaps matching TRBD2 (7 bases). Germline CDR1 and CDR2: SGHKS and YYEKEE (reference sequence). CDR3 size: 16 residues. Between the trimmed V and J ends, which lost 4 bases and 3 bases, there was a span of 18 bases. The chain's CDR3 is CASSRSRGGATDTQYF. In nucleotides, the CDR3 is TGTGCCAGCAGCCGTAGTAGGGGGGGCGCGACAGATACGCAGTATTTT.

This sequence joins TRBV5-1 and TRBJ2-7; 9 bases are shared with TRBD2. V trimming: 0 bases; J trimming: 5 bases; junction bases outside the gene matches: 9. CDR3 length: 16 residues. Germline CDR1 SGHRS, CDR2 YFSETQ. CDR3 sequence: CASSLEPSGTIDEQYF. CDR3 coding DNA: TGCGCCAGCAGCTTGGAGCCTAGCGGGACTATCGACGAGCAGTACTTC.

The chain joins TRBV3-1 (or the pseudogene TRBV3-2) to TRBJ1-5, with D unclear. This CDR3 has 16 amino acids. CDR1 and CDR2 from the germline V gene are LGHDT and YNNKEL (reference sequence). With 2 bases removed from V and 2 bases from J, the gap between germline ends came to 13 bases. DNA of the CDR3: TGTGCCAGCAGCCAAAATGCGGCAGTTGGCAATCAGCCCCAGCATTTT. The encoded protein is CASSQNAAVGNQPQHF.

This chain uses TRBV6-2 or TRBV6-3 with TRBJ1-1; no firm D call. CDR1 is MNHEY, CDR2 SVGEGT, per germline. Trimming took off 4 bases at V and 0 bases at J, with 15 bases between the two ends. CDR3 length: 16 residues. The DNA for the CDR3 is TGTGCCAGCAGTTCCTTGACGGCAGCGATGAACACTGAAGCTTTCTTT. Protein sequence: CASSSLTAAMNTEAFF.

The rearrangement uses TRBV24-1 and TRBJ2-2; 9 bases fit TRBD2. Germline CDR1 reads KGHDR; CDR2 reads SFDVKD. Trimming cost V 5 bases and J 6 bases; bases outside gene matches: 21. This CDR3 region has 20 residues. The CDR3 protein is CATSAILSGTSKNQAGELFF. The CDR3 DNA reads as TGTGCCACCAGTGCAATCTTGTCCGGGACTAGCAAGAATCAGGCCGGGGAGCTGTTTTTT.

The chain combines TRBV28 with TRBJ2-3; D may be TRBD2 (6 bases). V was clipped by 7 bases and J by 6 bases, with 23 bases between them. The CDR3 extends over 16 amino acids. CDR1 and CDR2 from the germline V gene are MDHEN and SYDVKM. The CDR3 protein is CASTSPAEGMGDTQYF. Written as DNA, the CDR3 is TGTGCCAGCACCTCCCCAGCGGAGGGGATGGGGGATACGCAGTATTTT. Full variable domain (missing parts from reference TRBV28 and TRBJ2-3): DVKVTQSSRYLVKRTGEKVFLECVQDMDHENMFWYRQDPGLGLRLIYFSYDVKMKEKGDIPEGYSVSREKKERFSLILESASTNQTSMYLCASTSPAEGMGDTQYFGPGTRLTVL.

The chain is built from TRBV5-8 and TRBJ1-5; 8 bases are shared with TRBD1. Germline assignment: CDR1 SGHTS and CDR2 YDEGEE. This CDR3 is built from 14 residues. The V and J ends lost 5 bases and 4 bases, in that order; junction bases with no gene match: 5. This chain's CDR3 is CASRRTGYNQPQHF. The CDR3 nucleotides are TGTGCCAGCAGAAGGACAGGGTATAATCAGCCCCAGCATTTT. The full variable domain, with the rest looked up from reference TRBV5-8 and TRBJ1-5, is EAGVTQSPTHLIKTRGQQATLRCSPISGHTSVYWYQQALGLGLQFLLWYDEGEERNRGNFPPRFSGRQFPNYSSELNVNALELEDSALYLCASRRTGYNQPQHFGDGTRLSIL.

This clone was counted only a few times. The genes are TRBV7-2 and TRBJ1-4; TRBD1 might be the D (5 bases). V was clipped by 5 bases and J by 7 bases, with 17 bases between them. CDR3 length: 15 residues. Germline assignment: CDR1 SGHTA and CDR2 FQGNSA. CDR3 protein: CASSHSRGFIEKLFF. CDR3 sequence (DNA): TGTGCCAGCAGCCACTCCCGGGGGTTCATTGAAAAACTGTTTTTT. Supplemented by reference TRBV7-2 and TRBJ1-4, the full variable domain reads GAGVSQSPSNKVTEKGKDVELRCDPISGHTALYWYRQSLGQGLEFLIYFQGNSAPDKSGLPSDRFSAERTGGSVSTLTIQRTQQEDSAVYLCASSHSRGFIEKLFFGSGTQLSVL.

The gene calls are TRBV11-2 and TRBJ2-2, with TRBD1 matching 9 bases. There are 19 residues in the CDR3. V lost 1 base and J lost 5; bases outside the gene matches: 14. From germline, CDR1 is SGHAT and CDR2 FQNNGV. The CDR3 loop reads CASSLVGQGPGRWTGELFF. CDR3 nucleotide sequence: TGTGCCAGCAGCTTAGTGGGACAGGGTCCCGGAAGGTGGACCGGGGAGCTGTTTTTT.

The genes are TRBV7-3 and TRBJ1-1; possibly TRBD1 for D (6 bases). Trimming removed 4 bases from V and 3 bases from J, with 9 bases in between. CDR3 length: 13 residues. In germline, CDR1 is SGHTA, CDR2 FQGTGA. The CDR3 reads CASSSHRDTEAFF. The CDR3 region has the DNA TGTGCCAGCAGCTCACACAGGGACACTGAAGCTTTCTTT.

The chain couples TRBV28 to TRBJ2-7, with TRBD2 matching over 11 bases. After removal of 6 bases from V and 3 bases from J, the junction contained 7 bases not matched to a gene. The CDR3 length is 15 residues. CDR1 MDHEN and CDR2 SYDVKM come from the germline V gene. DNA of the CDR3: TGTGCCAGCAGAACAGGGACTAGCGGTTACTACGAGCAGTACTTC. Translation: CASRTGTSGYYEQYF.

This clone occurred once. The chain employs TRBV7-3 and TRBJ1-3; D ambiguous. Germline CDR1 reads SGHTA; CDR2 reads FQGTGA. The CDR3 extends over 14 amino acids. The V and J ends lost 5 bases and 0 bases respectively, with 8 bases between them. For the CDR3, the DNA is TGTGCCAGCAGCGACGGGATCTCTGGAAACACCATATATTTT. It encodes CASSDGISGNTIYF.